This record concerns one T cell receptor beta chain sequence. Trimming at V came to 1 base and at J to 6 bases, leaving 2 bases not matched to a gene. This CDR3 contains 12 residues. Germline V gives CDR1 GTSNPN, CDR2 SVGIG (reference sequence). This sample was included in a study of blood T cell repertoires in COVID-19. Assay: immunoSEQ multiplex PCR; the TCRdb copy retains only in-frame clones and omits some. The data contain approximately 500,000 clones, roughly 90% of them singletons. The sequenced sample consisted of PBMCs or T cells enriched from blood (not recorded which). This sequence joins TRBV30 and TRBJ1-2; 7 bases are a match to TRBD1. This TCR came from a woman aged 40 to 50 who had recovered from COVID-19. CDR3 in DNA: TGTGCCTGGAGTGGACAGGGTGATGGCTACACCTTC. Its translation is CAWSGQGDGYTF.